This T cell receptor beta chain was obtained from a study of OX40 agonist ivuxolimab in advanced cancers. The study in broad terms: Ivuxolimab was a fully human IgG2 agonistic monoclonal antibody targeting the costimulatory receptor OX40 (CD134). In the dose-escalation cohort, 82.7% of patients were male, and the mean age was approximately 55 years, with a range of 23 to 79. Partial responses occurred in three dose-escalation patients, of whom one had hepatocellular carcinoma and two had cutaneous melanoma. The paper describes the monotherapy dose-escalation part (N = 52 patients) of the phase I trial of ivuxolimab. Intravenous ivuxolimab was administered to patients every 2 weeks at six dose levels: 0.01, 0.1, 0.3, 1.5, 3 and 10 mg/kg. Prior anti-PD-1, anti-PD-L1 or anti-CTLA-4 therapy was permitted, and checkpoint inhibitors had been received by 40% to 50% of dose-escalation patients. Of the approximately 53 patients in dose escalation, some 20 had hepatocellular carcinoma, around 15 had melanoma, 9 had renal cell carcinoma and 9 had head and neck cancer. Peripheral TCRbeta sequencing aimed to test whether ivuxolimab altered TCR sequence diversity and caused clonal T-cell expansion.

On this clone itself: Its antigen is unknown. No much larger clone is present one base from it, and per-base qualities are unavailable.

The trial excluded patients who had a history of autoimmune disease or were on systemic immunosuppression. Peripheral blood for TCR sequencing was collected from all dose cohorts at baseline, on cycle 4 day 1, and on cycle 7 day 1. Samples were obtained from an open-label, multicenter, first-in-human phase I dose-escalation trial of ivuxolimab. Adults with locally advanced or metastatic head and neck squamous cell, hepatocellular, melanoma or renal cell carcinoma were enrolled in the trial. CD4+ and CD8+ T cells were sorted separately from peripheral blood before TCR sequencing. CDR1 and CDR2 (SGHRS, YFSETQ) derive from the germline V gene. The CDR3 covers 17 residues, taking in both the cysteine and the phenylalanine. Just the 51-base CDR3 DNA is kept, in frame starting at base 1. Relative to germline, V is missing 4 bases and J is missing 0 bases, with 4 bases of the junction outside any gene match.

What the work shows at the level of the full study, not this receptor alone: The antigen specificity of the peripheral T cells that underwent clonal expansion was not determined. In the 0.1-3.0 mg/kg groups, partial responders were among the patients with the lowest normalized peripheral clonal expansion, particularly in CD8+ T cells. After ivuxolimab, CD8+ T cells had more expanded clones than CD4+ T cells on average. Low levels of normalized T-cell clonal expansion were also seen in some patients who did not respond. At doses from 0.1 to 3.0 mg/kg, clonal expansion was seen in both CD4+ and CD8+ blood T cells between baseline and week 6.

Genomic DNA was extracted from sorted cells for sequencing of the TCRbeta CDR3 region. The immunoSEQ Assay was used to sequence the TCRbeta CDR3 regions. TCRdb took this table from immuneACCESS and kept in-frame rearrangements with V and J called. Such tables lack part of the clones; where checked against another copy, unresolved V genes explain under half of the gap, and the rest is unexplained. The sample table shows about 100,000 clones, and about 91% are seen once. The ten largest account for about 0.49% of the sample. The V and J genes are TRBV5-1 and TRBJ2-3, and 14 junctional nucleotides match TRBD2. Here the sequenced sample was CD4+ or CD8+ T cells sorted from blood, taken in a trial of the OX40 agonist ivuxolimab. The clonotype was recovered from an adult with an advanced solid tumor such as melanoma, head and neck, liver or kidney cancer. This receptor has the CDR3 CASSLGTSGSSTDTQYF. The DNA reads as follows: TGCGCCAGCAGCCTAGGGACTAGCGGGAGTAGCACAGATACGCAGTATTTT.